This T cell receptor (beta chain) was sequenced during a study of breast tumors, draining lymph nodes, adjacent tissues. The study's findings and limits: Most tumor T cells seemingly derive from lymph node, then expand in tumor. That most tumor T cells come from lymph nodes remained unproven. Compared with lymph nodes, tumors were less diverse; compared with nontumor tissue, more.

This clonotype was observed many times. Its cognate antigen is unknown. Using its own MiXCR run on the multiplex PCR reads, TCRdb lists one record per CDR3 protein. Of under 350,000 distinct CDR3 sequences in the sample, more than 30% were seen once. The lymph nodes were axillary draining lymph nodes from breast cancer patients. Germline V gene lookup returns CDR1 SGHVS and CDR2 FQNEAQ. After removal of 4 bases from V and 2 bases from J, the junction contained 4 bases not matched to a gene. This CDR3 is built from 16 residues. The rearrangement uses TRBV7-8 and TRBJ2-2; 10 bases match TRBD2. The sequenced sample consisted of axillary lymph node tissue. The sequence came from a female donor with breast cancer. Some clones in this sample may be carry-over from other donors' samples. CDR3 in amino acids: CASSYSGRANTGELFF. The CDR3 coding sequence is TGTGCCAGCAGCTACAGCGGGAGGGCCAACACCGGGGAGCTGTTTTTT.